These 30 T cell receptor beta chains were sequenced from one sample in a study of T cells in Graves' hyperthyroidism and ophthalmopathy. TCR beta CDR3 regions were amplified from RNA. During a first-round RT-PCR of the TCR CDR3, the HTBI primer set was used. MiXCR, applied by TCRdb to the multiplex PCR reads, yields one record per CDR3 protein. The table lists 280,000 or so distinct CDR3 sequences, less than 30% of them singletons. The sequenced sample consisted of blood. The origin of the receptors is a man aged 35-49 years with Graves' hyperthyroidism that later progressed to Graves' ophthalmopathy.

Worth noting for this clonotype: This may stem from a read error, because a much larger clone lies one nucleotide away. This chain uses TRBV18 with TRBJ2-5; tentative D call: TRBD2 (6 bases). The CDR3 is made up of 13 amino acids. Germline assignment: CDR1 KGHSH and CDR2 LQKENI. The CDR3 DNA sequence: TGTGCCGGCTCACCCGGGGGTAAAGAGACCCAGTACTTC. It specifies CAGSPGGKETQYF.

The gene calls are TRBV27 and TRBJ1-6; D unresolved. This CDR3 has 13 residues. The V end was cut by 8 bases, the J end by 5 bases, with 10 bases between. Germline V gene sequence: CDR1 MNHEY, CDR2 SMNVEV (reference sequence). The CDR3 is CASGGTNNSPLHF. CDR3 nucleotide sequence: TGTGCCAGCGGCGGCACCAATAATTCACCCCTCCACTTT.

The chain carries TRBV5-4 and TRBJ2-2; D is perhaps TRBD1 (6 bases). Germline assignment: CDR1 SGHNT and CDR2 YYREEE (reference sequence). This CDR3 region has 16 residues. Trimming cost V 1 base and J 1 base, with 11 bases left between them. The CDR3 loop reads CASSLNRAVNTGELFF. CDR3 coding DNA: TGTGCCAGCAGCTTGAACAGGGCCGTGAACACCGGGGAGCTGTTTTTT. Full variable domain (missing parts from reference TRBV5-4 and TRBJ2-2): ETGVTQSPTHLIKTRGQQVTLRCSSQSGHNTVSWYQQALGQGPQFIFQYYREEENGRGNFPPRFSGLQFPNYSSELNVNALELDDSALYLCASSLNRAVNTGELFFGEGSRLTVL.

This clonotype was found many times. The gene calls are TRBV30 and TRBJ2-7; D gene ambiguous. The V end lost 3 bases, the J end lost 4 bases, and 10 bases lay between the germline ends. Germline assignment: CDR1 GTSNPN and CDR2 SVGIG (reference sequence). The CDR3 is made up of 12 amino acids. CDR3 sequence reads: CAWSDTGYEQYF. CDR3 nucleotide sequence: TGTGCCTGGAGCGACACTGGATACGAGCAGTACTTC.

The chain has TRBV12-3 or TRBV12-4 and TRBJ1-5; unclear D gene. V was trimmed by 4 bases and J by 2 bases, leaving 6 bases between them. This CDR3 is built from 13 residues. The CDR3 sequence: CASSSERNQPQHF. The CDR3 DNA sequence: TGTGCCAGCAGTTCAGAGCGCAATCAGCCCCAGCATTTT.

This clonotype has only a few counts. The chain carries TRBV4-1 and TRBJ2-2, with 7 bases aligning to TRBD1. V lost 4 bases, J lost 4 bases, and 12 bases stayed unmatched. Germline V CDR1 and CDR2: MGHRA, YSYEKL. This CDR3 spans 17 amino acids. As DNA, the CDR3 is TGCGCCAGCAGCCCCACCAACCGGGACAGAAGCACCGGGGAGCTGTTTTTT. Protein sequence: CASSPTNRDRSTGELFF.

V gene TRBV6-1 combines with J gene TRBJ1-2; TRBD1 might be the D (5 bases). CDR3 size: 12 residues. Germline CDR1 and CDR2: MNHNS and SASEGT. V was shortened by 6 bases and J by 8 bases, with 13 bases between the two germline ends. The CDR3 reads CASREPRGGYTF. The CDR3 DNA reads TGTGCCAGCAGAGAACCTCGGGGCGGCTACACCTTC.

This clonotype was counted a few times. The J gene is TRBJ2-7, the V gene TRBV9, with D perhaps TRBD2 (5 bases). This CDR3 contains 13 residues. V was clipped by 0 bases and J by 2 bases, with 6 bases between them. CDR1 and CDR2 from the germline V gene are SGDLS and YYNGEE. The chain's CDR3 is CASSVDGTYEQYF. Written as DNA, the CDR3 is TGTGCCAGCAGCGTAGACGGGACCTACGAGCAGTACTTC.

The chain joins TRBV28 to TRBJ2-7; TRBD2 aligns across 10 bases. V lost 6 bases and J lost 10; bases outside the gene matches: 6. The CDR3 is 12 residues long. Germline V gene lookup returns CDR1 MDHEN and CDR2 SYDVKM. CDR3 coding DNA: TGTGCCAGCAGCCGCGGACTAGCGGAACAGTACTTC. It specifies CASSRGLAEQYF.

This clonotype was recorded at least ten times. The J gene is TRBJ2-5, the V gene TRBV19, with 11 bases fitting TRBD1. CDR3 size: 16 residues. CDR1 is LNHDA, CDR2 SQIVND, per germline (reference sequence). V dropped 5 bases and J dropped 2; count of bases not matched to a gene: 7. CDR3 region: CASSPAGQGGQETQYF. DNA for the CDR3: TGTGCCAGTAGTCCGGCGGGACAGGGGGGGCAAGAGACCCAGTACTTC.

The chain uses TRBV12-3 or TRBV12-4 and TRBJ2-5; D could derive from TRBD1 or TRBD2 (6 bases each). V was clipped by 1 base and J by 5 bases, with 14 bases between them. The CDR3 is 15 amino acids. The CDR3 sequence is CASSLGWGAPETQYF. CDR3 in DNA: TGTGCCAGCAGTTTAGGTTGGGGGGCGCCCGAGACCCAGTACTTC.

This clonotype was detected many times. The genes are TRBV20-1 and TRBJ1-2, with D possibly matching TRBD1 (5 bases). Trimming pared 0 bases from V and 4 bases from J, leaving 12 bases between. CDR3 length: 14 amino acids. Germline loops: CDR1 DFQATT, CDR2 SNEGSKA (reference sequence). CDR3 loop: CSARDQTERYGYTF. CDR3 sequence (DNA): TGCAGTGCTAGAGACCAGACAGAACGCTATGGCTACACCTTC.

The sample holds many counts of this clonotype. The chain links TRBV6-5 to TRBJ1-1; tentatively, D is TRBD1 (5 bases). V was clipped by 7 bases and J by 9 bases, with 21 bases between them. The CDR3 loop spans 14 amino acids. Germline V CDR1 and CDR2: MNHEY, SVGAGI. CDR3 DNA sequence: TGTGCCAGCATTAGATGGGACGAAGAAAAAAAAGCTTTCTTT. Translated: CASIRWDEEKKAFF.

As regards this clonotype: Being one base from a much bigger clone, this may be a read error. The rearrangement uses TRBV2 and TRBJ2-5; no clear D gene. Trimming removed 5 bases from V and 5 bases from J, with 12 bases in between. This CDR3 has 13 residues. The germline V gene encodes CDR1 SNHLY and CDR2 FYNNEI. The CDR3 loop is CASSKLGFETQYF. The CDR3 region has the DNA TGTGCCAGCAGTAAACTGGGTTTTGAGACCCAGTACTTC.

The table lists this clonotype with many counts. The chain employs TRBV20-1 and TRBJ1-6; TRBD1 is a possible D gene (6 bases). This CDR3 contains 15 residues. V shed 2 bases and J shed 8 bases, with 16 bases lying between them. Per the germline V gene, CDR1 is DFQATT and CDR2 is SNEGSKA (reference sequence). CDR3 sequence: CSARISGAPDSPLHF. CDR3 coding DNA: TGCAGTGCTAGAATTTCGGGGGCGCCAGATTCACCCCTCCACTTT.

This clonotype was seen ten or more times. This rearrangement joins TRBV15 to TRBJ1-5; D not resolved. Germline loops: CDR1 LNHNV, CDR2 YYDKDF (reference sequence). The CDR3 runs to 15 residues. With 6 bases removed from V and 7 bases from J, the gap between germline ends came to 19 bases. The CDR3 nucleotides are TGTGCCACCAGTAATCCACGGGTAGGGTGGCAGCCCCAGCATTTT. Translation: CATSNPRVGWQPQHF.

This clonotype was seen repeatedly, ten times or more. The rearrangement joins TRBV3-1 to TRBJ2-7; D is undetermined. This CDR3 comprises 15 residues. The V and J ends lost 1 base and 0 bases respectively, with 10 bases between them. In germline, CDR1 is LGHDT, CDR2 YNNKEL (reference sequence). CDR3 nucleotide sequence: TGTGCCAGCAGCCAAGGGCCCAGAAACTCCTACGAGCAGTACTTC. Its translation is CASSQGPRNSYEQYF.

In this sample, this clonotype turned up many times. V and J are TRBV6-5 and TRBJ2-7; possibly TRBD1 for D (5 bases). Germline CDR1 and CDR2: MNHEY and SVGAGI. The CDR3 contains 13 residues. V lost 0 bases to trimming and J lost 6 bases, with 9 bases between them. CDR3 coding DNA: TGTGCCAGCAGTTACTCAGGGGCCGGCGAGCAGTACTTC. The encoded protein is CASSYSGAGEQYF.

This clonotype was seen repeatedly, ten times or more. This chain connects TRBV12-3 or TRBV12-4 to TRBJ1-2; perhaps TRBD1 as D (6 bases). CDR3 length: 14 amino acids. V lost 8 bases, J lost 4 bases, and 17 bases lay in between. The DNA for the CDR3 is TGTGCCAGCGCGACCCTAGGACAGCTCTATGGCTACACCTTC. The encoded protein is CASATLGQLYGYTF.

CDR3 bases: TGTGCCAGCAGCCAGAACTGGGGCTACGAGCAGTACTTC. Translation: CASSQNWGYEQYF. The chain is built from TRBV11-2 and TRBJ2-7; no clear D gene. Germline CDR1 SGHAT, CDR2 FQNNGV. The CDR3 length is 13 residues. Trimming removed 5 bases at V and 3 bases at J, with 11 bases between.

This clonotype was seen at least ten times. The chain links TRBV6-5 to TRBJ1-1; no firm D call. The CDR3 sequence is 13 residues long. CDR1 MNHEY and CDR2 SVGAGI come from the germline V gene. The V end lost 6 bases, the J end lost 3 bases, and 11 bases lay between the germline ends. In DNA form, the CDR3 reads TGTGCCAGCAGCTCGAGGCGTGACACTGAAGCTTTCTTT. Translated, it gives CASSSRRDTEAFF.

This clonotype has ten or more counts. As DNA, the CDR3 is TGTGCCAGCAGGGGAGAGGGCCTTAGCAATCAGCCCCAGCATTTT. It specifies CASRGEGLSNQPQHF. The rearrangement uses TRBV28 and TRBJ1-5; no clear D. Germline values: CDR1 MDHEN, CDR2 SYDVKM. Trimming took off 6 bases at V and 0 bases at J, with 12 bases between the two ends. The CDR3 loop spans 15 amino acids.

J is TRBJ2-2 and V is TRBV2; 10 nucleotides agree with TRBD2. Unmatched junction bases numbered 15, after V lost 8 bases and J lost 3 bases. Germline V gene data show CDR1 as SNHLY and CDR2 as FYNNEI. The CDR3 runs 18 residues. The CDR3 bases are TGTGCCAGCGGGGACCCCTCCGGGACTAGCGAGGACACCGGGGAGCTGTTTTTT. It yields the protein CASGDPSGTSEDTGELFF.

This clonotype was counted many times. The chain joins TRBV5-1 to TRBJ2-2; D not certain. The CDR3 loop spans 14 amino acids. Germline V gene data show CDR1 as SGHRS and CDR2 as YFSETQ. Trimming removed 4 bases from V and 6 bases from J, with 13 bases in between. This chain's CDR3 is CASSQKQQPGELFF. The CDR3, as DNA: TGCGCCAGCAGCCAAAAACAGCAGCCCGGGGAGCTGTTTTTT.

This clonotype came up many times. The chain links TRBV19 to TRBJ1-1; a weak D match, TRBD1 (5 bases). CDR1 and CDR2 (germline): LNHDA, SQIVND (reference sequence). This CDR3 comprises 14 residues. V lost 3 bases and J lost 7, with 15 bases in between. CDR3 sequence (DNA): TGTGCCAGTAGTATTTTGGGAGGGGCGGATGAAGCTTTCTTT. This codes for CASSILGGADEAFF.

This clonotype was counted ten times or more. CDR3 sequence: CASRDSVYEQYF. The CDR3 DNA reads TGTGCCAGCAGGGACAGTGTATACGAGCAGTACTTC. The chain carries TRBV6-1 and TRBJ2-7; tentatively, D is TRBD1 (6 bases). Deletions cut 6 bases from V and 4 bases from J, with 10 bases between. This CDR3 is built from 12 residues. Germline V gene lookup returns CDR1 MNHNS and CDR2 SASEGT.

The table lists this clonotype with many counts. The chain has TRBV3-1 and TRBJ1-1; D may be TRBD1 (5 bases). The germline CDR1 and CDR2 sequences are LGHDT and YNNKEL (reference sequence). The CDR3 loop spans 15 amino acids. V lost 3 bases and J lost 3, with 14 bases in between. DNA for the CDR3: TGTGCCAGCAGCCAGGGGCGGGGGGGAGACACTGAAGCTTTCTTT. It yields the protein CASSQGRGGDTEAFF.

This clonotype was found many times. CDR3 residues: CSARDMEWAKNIQYF. As DNA, the CDR3 is TGCAGTGCTAGAGATATGGAGTGGGCCAAAAACATTCAGTACTTC. The chain employs TRBV20-1 and TRBJ2-4; D ambiguous. V dropped 0 bases and J dropped 1 base, with 10 bases sitting between them. The CDR3 contains 15 residues. Germline V gene sequence: CDR1 DFQATT, CDR2 SNEGSKA (reference sequence).

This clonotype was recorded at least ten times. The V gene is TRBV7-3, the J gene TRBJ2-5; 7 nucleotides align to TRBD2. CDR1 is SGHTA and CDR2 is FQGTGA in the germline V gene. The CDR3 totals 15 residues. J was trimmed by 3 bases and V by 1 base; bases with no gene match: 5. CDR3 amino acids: CASSLSGAGKETQYF. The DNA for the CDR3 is TGTGCCAGCAGCTTAAGCGGAGCGGGGAAAGAGACCCAGTACTTC. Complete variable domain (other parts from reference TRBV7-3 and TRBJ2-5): GAGVSQTPSNKVTEKGKYVELRCDPISGHTALYWYRQSLGQGPEFLIYFQGTGAADDSGLPNDRFFAVRPEGSVSTLKIQRTERGDSAVYLCASSLSGAGKETQYFGPGTRLLVL.

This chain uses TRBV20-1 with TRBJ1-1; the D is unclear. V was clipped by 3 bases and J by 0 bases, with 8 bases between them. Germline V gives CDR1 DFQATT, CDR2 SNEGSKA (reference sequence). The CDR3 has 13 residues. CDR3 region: CSASETMNTEAFF. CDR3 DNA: TGCAGTGCTAGTGAGACGATGAACACTGAAGCTTTCTTT.